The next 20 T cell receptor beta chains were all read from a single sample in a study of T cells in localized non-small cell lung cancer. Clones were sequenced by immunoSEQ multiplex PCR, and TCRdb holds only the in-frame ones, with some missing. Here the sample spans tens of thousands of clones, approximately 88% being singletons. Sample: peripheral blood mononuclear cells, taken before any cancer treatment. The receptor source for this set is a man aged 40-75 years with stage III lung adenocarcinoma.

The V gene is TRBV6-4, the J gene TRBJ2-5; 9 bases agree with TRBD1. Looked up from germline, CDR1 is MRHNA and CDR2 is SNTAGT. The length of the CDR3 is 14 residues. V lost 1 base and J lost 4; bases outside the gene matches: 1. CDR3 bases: TGTGCCAGCAGTGACTGGGACAGGGTAGAGACCCAGTACTTC. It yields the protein CASSDWDRVETQYF.

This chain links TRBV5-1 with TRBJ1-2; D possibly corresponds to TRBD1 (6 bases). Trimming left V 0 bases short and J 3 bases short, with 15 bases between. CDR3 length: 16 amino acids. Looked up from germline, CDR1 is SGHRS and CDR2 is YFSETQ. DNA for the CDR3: TGCGCCAGCAGCTTGGTGGGGGGCGCTTCGGACTATGGCTACACCTTC. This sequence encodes CASSLVGGASDYGYTF.

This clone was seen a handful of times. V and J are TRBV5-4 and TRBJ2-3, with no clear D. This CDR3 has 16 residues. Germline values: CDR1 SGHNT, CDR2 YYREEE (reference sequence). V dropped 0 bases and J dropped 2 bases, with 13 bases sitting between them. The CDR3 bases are TGTGCCAGCAGCTTGGTTGGCAGGCTACACACAGATACGCAGTATTTT. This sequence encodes CASSLVGRLHTDTQYF.

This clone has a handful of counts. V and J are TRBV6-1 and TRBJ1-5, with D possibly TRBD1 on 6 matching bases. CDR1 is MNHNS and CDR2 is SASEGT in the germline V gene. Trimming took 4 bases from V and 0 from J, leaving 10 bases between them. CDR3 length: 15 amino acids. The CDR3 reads CASSGQGFSNQPQHF. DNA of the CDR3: TGTGCCAGCAGTGGTCAGGGGTTTAGCAATCAGCCCCAGCATTTT.

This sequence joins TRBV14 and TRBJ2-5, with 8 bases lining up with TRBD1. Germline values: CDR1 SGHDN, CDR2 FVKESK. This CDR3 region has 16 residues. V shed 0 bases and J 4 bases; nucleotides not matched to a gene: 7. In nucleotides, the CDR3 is TGTGCCAGCAGCCAAGAAGACAGGGGAGTTTTAGAGACCCAGTACTTC. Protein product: CASSQEDRGVLETQYF.

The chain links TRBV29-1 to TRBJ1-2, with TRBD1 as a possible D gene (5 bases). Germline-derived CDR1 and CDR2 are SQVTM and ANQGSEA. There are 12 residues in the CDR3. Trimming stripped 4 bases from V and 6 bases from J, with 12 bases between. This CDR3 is CSVVEGKDGYTF. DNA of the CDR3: TGCAGCGTTGTGGAGGGGAAAGATGGCTACACCTTC.

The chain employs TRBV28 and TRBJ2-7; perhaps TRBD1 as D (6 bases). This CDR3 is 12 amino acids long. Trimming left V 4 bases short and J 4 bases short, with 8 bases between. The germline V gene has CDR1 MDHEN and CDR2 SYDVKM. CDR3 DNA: TGTGCCAGCAGTTGGACAGATTACGAGCAGTACTTC. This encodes CASSWTDYEQYF.

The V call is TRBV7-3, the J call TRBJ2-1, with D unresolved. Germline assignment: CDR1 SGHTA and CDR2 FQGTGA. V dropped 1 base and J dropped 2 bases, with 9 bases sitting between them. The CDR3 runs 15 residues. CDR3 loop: CASSLRLGAYNEQFF. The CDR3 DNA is TGTGCCAGCAGCTTAAGGCTTGGGGCCTACAATGAGCAGTTCTTC.

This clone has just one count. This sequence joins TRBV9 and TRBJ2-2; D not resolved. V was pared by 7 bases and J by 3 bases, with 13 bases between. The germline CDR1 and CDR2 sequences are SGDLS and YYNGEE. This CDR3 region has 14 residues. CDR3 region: CASETALYTGELFF. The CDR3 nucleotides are TGTGCCAGCGAGACCGCCCTTTACACCGGGGAGCTGTTTTTT.

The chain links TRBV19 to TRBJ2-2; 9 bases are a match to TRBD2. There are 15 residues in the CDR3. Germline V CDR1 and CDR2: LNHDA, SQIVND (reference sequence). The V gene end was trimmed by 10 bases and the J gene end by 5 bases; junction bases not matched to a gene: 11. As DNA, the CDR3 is TGTGCCACTTCTCAGCGGGGGGCAGGAACCGGGGAGCTGTTTTTT. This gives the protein CATSQRGAGTGELFF.

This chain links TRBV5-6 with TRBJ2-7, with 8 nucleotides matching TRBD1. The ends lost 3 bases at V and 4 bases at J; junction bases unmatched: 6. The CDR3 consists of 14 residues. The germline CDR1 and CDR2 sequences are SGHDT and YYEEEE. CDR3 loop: CASSYDRGGYEQYF. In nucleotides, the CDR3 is TGTGCCAGCAGCTACGACAGGGGTGGTTACGAGCAGTACTTC.

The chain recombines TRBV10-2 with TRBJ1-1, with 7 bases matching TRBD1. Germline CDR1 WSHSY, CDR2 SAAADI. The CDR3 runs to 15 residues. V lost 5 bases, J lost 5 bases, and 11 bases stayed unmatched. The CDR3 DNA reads TGCGCCAGCAGTTTGAGGGCAGGGGGTAGGACTGAAGCTTTCTTT. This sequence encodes CASSLRAGGRTEAFF.

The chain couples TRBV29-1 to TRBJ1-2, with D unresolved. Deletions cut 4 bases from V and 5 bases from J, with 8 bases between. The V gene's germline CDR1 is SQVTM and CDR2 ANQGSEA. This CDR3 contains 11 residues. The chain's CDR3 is CSVVSDYGYTF. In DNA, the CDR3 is TGCAGCGTTGTTTCCGATTATGGCTACACCTTC.

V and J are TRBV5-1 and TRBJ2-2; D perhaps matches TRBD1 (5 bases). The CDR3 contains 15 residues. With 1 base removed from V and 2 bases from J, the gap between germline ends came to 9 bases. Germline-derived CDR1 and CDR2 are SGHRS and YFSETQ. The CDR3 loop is CASSLSRANTGELFF. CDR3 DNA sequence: TGCGCCAGCAGCTTGTCCAGGGCCAACACCGGGGAGCTGTTTTTT.

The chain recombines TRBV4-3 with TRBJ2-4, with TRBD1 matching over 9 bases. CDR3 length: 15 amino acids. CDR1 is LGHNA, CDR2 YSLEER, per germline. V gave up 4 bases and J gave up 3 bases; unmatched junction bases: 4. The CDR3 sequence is CASSRDRAVKNIQYF. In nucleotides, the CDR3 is TGCGCCAGCAGCCGGGACAGGGCTGTCAAAAACATTCAGTACTTC.

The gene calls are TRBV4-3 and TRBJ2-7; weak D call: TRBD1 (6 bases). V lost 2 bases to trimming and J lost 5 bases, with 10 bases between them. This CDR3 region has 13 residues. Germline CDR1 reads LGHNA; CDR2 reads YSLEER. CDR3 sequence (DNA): TGCGCCAGCAGCCAAATACAGGGCCACGAGCAGTACTTC. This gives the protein CASSQIQGHEQYF.

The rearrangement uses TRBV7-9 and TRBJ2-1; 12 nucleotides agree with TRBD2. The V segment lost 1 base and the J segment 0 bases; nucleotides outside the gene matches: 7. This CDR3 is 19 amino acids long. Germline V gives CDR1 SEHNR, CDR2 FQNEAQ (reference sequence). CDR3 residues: CASSLEWTSGESSYNEQFF. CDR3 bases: TGTGCCAGCAGCTTAGAATGGACTAGCGGGGAAAGCTCCTACAATGAGCAGTTCTTC. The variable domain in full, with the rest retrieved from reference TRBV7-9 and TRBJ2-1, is DTGVSQNPRHKITKRGQNVTFRCDPISEHNRLYWYRQTLGQGPEFLTYFQNEAQLEKSRLLSDRFSAERPKGSFSTLEIQRTEQGDSAMYLCASSLEWTSGESSYNEQFFGPGTRLTVL.

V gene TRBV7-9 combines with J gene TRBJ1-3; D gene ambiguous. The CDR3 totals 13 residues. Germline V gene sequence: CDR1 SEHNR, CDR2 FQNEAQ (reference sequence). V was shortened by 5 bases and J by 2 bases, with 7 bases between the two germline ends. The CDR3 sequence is CASSASAGNTIYF. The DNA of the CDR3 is TGTGCCAGCAGCGCCTCAGCTGGAAACACCATATATTTT.

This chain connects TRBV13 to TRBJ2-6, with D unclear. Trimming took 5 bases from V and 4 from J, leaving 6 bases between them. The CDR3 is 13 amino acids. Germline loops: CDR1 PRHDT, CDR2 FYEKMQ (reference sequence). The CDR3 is CASSLTGANVLTF. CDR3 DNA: TGTGCCAGCAGCCTAACAGGGGCCAACGTCCTGACTTTC.

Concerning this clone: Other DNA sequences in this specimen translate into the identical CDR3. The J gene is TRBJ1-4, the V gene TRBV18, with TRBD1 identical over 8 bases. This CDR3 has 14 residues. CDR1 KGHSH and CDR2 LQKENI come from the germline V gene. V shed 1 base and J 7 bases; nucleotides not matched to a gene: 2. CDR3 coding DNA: TGTGCCAGCTCACCACGGACAGGGACTGAAAAACTGTTTTTT. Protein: CASSPRTGTEKLFF. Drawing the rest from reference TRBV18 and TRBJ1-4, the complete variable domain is NAGVMQNPRHLVRRRGQEARLRCSPMKGHSHVYWYRQLPEEGLKFMVYLQKENIIDESGMPKERFSAEFPKEGPSILRIQQVVRGDSAAYFCASSPRTGTEKLFFGSGTQLSVL.